This TCR beta chain was found in a study of T-cell memory formation after mild COVID-19. Study as a whole: Clusters were largely donor specific.

The CDR3 length is 14 residues. Germline values: CDR1 KGHSH, CDR2 LQKENI. 5'RACE, which relied on constant-segment primers, yielded TCR alpha and TCR beta cDNA libraries carrying sample barcodes and UMIs. TCRdb reprocessed the 5' RACE reads via MiXCR and lists one record per CDR3 protein. This sample has about 390,000 distinct CDR3 sequences, with about 17% found just once. This clonotype was counted ten times or more. Germline is not matched at one junction end, which may reflect a read error. This chain uses TRBV18 with TRBJ1-3; D is unresolved. The receptor was derived from a young man who had mild COVID-19 (a few samples of this study predate the infection). Cell type and time point are not known. The specimen was PBMCs or a T cell subset sorted from them (not recorded which). Here the CDR3 reads CASSPGSSGNTIYF. The CDR3 region has the DNA TGCGCCAGCAGCCCGGGGAGCTCTGGAAACACCATATATTTT.